Shown below are 27 T cell receptor beta chains from a single sample sequenced in a study of cytomegalovirus exposure and HLA in healthy donors. The PCR used 60 Vbeta and 13 Jbeta primers. Here immunoSEQ multiplex PCR was the method, and the copy in TCRdb shows in-frame clones only, minus some. The table shows about 200,000 clones, with 70% to 80% occurring only once. Material: PBMCs. The source is a male donor in good health and CMV-seropositive.

The chain uses TRBV5-1 and TRBJ2-5; no clear D gene. Per the germline V gene, CDR1 is SGHRS and CDR2 is YFSETQ. The CDR3 is 15 residues long. Trimming left V 1 base short and J 1 base short, with 11 bases between. CDR3 sequence (DNA): TGCGCCAGCAGCTTGAGCGTCACGGTCCAAGAGACCCAGTACTTC. As protein: CASSLSVTVQETQYF. Drawing the rest from reference TRBV5-1 and TRBJ2-5, the complete variable domain is KAGVTQTPRYLIKTRGQQVTLSCSPISGHRSVSWYQQTPGQGLQFLFEYFSETQRNKGNFPGRFSGRQFSNSRSEMNVSTLELGDSALYLCASSLSVTVQETQYFGPGTRLLVL.

The J gene is TRBJ2-5, the V gene TRBV7-7; tentatively, D is TRBD2 (5 bases). The V end lost 5 bases, the J end lost 4 bases, and 14 bases lay between the germline ends. The V gene's germline CDR1 is SSHAT and CDR2 FNYEAQ (reference sequence). The CDR3 spans 14 residues. This CDR3 reads CASSLLDKPETQYF. CDR3 in DNA: TGTGCCAGCAGCCTACTAGATAAGCCAGAGACCCAGTACTTC.

The chain links TRBV10-3 to TRBJ1-5, with 7 positions matching TRBD1. The CDR3 sequence is 14 residues long. Germline-derived CDR1 and CDR2 are ENHRY and SYGVKD. J lost 7 bases, V lost 4 bases, and 7 bases had no gene match. The CDR3 reads CAISVEGAGQPQHF. CDR3 nucleotides: TGTGCCATCAGTGTGGAGGGGGCGGGGCAGCCCCAGCATTTT.

The V call is TRBV6-5, the J call TRBJ2-2, with D possibly matching TRBD1 (7 bases). The CDR3 totals 14 residues. The germline V gene has CDR1 MNHEY and CDR2 SVGAGI. The chain's CDR3 is CAAKWQGGTGELFF. Written as DNA, the CDR3 is TGTGCTGCGAAGTGGCAGGGGGGAACCGGGGAGCTGTTTTTT.

This clone was observed a single time. The chain recombines TRBV6-1 with TRBJ1-4, with 8 bases lining up with TRBD1. J was trimmed by 6 bases and V by 4 bases; bases with no gene match: 13. The CDR3 has 17 residues. The germline CDR1 and CDR2 sequences are MNHNS and SASEGT. DNA of the CDR3: TGTGCCAGCAGTGGGTTGACAGGGGATTTCAACTATGAAAAACTGTTTTTT. It codes for CASSGLTGDFNYEKLFF.

This clone has only a few counts. The chain carries TRBV7-8 and TRBJ2-5; 11 bases agree with TRBD2. CDR1 is SGHVS, CDR2 FQNEAQ, per germline. The length of the CDR3 is 16 residues. J lost 5 bases, V lost 0 bases, and 5 bases had no gene match. CDR3 sequence (DNA): TGTGCCAGCAGCTTAGCTAGCGGGGGGGGTAGGGAGACCCAGTACTTC. It specifies CASSLASGGGRETQYF.

The gene calls are TRBV10-2 and TRBJ2-2, with 7 bases aligning to TRBD1. CDR3 length: 14 residues. V shed 6 bases and J 0 bases; nucleotides not matched to a gene: 1. CDR1 is WSHSY and CDR2 is SAAADI in the germline V gene. The CDR3 loop is CASRGTANTGELFF. Here the CDR3 DNA reads TGCGCCAGCAGGGGGACAGCGAACACCGGGGAGCTGTTTTTT.

On this clone itself: At one boundary the junction diverges from the germline segment, which might be a read error. V is TRBV7-9 and J is TRBJ2-5; TRBD2 matches 7 bases. The CDR3 length is 15 residues. CDR1 and CDR2 (germline): SEHNR, FQNEAQ (reference sequence). CDR3: CSSRIGTTTPGTQYF. The CDR3 nucleotides are TGTTCCAGCAGGATCGGGACTACCACCCCCGGGACCCAGTACTTC.

The genes are TRBV30 and TRBJ1-5, with a weak D call TRBD1 (6 bases). V lost 2 bases and J lost 3, with 14 bases in between. Germline V lookup: CDR1 GTSNPN, CDR2 SVGIG (reference sequence). The CDR3 is 15 residues long. This CDR3 reads CAWSIRNRDNQPQHF. In DNA, the CDR3 is TGTGCCTGGAGTATTCGGAACAGGGACAATCAGCCCCAGCATTTT.

The chain links TRBV5-1 to TRBJ2-1, with 10 bases matching TRBD2. CDR3 length: 16 amino acids. Germline V gene lookup returns CDR1 SGHRS and CDR2 YFSETQ. J lost 7 bases, V lost 3 bases, and 10 bases had no gene match. As DNA, the CDR3 is TGCGCCAGCAGCTCCCAGCCGGCTAGCGGGGGAAATGAGCAGTTCTTC. Translated: CASSSQPASGGNEQFF.

The genes are TRBV11-1 and TRBJ1-1, with 8 bases fitting TRBD1. Germline CDR1 reads SGHAT; CDR2 reads FQDESV (reference sequence). V gave up 5 bases and J gave up 2 bases; unmatched junction bases: 7. CDR3 length equals 15 residues. In nucleotides, the CDR3 is TGTGCCAGCAGCCGACAGGGGCGGGGAAACACTGAAGCTTTCTTT. It yields the protein CASSRQGRGNTEAFF.

The CDR3 spells CAEGSYNEQFF. The CDR3 DNA sequence: TGTGCCGAGGGATCCTACAATGAGCAGTTCTTC. The rearrangement joins TRBV28 to TRBJ2-1, with TRBD2 as a possible D gene (5 bases). The V end lost 11 bases, the J end lost 1 base, and 6 bases lay between the germline ends. CDR3 length equals 11 residues. Looked up from germline, CDR1 is MDHEN and CDR2 is SYDVKM.

This clone was recorded a few times. This CDR3 reads CASSLDRGTYEQYF. CDR3 nucleotide sequence: TGTGCCAGCAGCTTAGACAGGGGAACCTACGAGCAGTACTTC. The gene calls are TRBV7-2 and TRBJ2-7; 7 nucleotides agree with TRBD1. The CDR3 runs to 14 residues. V lost 1 base to trimming and J lost 2 bases; unmatched junction nucleotides: 2. Germline assignment: CDR1 SGHTA and CDR2 FQGNSA.

DNA of the CDR3: TGTGCCAGCAGCTTCTCGGGACAGACCCAAAACGAGCAGTACTTC. Its protein product is CASSFSGQTQNEQYF. This rearrangement joins TRBV7-6 to TRBJ2-7, with 7 bases fitting TRBD1. Germline V gene data show CDR1 as SGHVS and CDR2 as FNYEAQ. This CDR3 has 15 residues. The J segment lost 5 bases and the V segment lost 3 bases, leaving 10 bases of the junction unmatched.

This chain connects TRBV19 to TRBJ1-1; D is perhaps TRBD1 (5 bases). There are 13 residues in the CDR3. Trimming cost V 5 bases and J 7 bases, with 14 bases left between them. Germline assignment: CDR1 LNHDA and CDR2 SQIVND (reference sequence). CDR3 amino acids: CASSQSDRDEAFF. The DNA of the CDR3 is TGTGCCAGTAGTCAGTCCGACAGAGATGAAGCTTTCTTT.

CDR3 DNA sequence: TGTGCCAGCAGGGAGACAGGGGGCGGTCCCTCCTACAATGAGCAGTTCTTC. Translated, it gives CASRETGGGPSYNEQFF. This chain uses TRBV7-9 with TRBJ2-1; 10 positions match TRBD1. Per germline, CDR1 SEHNR and CDR2 FQNEAQ (reference sequence). The CDR3 extends over 17 amino acids. The V and J ends lost 6 bases and 0 bases, in that order; junction bases with no gene match: 8.

This clone has just a few counts. The chain employs TRBV11-2 and TRBJ1-1; 7 bases line up with TRBD1. This CDR3 has 14 amino acids. Losses at the gene ends were 4 bases for V and 1 base for J; bases not matched to a gene: 3. The germline gives CDR1 SGHAT, CDR2 FQNNGV. CDR3 sequence: CASSWTGGNTEAFF. CDR3 DNA sequence: TGTGCCAGCAGCTGGACAGGAGGGAACACTGAAGCTTTCTTT. The full variable domain, its missing parts supplied by reference TRBV11-2 and TRBJ1-1, is EAGVAQSPRYKIIEKRQSVAFWCNPISGHATLYWYQQILGQGPKLLIQFQNNGVVDDSQLPKDRFSAERLKGVDSTLKIQPAKLEDSAVYLCASSWTGGNTEAFFGQGTRLTVV.

This chain uses TRBV7-2 with TRBJ2-7; D gene uncertain. CDR1 and CDR2 from the germline V gene are SGHTA and FQGNSA. The CDR3 spans 14 residues. V was clipped by 6 bases and J by 0 bases, with 12 bases between them. DNA for the CDR3: TGTGCCAGCAGTCGGATGACAAGCTCCTACGAGCAGTACTTC. Its protein is CASSRMTSSYEQYF.

This chain connects TRBV5-6 to TRBJ1-2; D call uncertain. V dropped 0 bases and J dropped 5 bases, with 11 bases sitting between them. Germline assignment: CDR1 SGHDT and CDR2 YYEEEE. The CDR3 extends over 14 amino acids. The CDR3 spells CASSLGRQLYGYTF. CDR3 sequence (DNA): TGTGCCAGCAGCTTGGGGAGGCAGCTTTATGGCTACACCTTC.

The chain employs TRBV5-1 and TRBJ1-6; 7 positions match TRBD1. The CDR3 covers 16 residues. The ends lost 4 bases at V and 7 bases at J; junction bases unmatched: 11. Germline V gene data show CDR1 as SGHRS and CDR2 as YFSETQ. For the CDR3, the DNA is TGCGCCAGCAGCCCGAATGAAGGGGGCCTCAATTCACCCCTCCACTTT. Amino acids: CASSPNEGGLNSPLHF.

This chain links TRBV6-5 with TRBJ1-2; D possibly corresponds to TRBD1 (5 bases). Trimming stripped 0 bases from V and 8 bases from J, with 13 bases between. The CDR3 spans 14 residues. Per germline, CDR1 MNHEY and CDR2 SVGAGI. DNA of the CDR3: TGTGCCAGCAGTTACTCGGACGCCCGGGGGGGCTACACCTTC. Translating it yields CASSYSDARGGYTF.

The genes are TRBV2 and TRBJ2-4; 8 nucleotides match TRBD1. The germline CDR1 and CDR2 sequences are SNHLY and FYNNEI. This CDR3 has 15 amino acids. J was trimmed by 5 bases and V by 7 bases; bases with no gene match: 10. This CDR3 reads CASNRGAGPQNIQYF. As DNA, the CDR3 is TGTGCCAGCAACAGGGGGGCAGGGCCGCAAAACATTCAGTACTTC.

This chain joins TRBV19 and TRBJ2-7; D may be TRBD1 (8 bases). The germline V gene encodes CDR1 LNHDA and CDR2 SQIVND (reference sequence). Deletions cut 10 bases from V and 0 bases from J, with 19 bases between. CDR3 length: 15 residues. CDR3 sequence: CATREGQAFSYEQYF. The CDR3, as DNA: TGTGCCACGAGGGAGGGACAGGCCTTCTCCTACGAGCAGTACTTC. The full variable domain, in which reference TRBV19 and TRBJ2-7 provide the parts outside the CDR3, is DGGITQSPKYLFRKEGQNVTLSCEQNLNHDAMYWYRQDPGQGLRLIYYSQIVNDFQKGDIAEGYSVSREKKESFPLTVTSAQKNPTAFYLCATREGQAFSYEQYFGPGTRLTVT.

In its sample, this clone was seen a few times. The J gene is TRBJ2-7, the V gene TRBV27; TRBD2 agrees at 8 bases. Germline CDR1 and CDR2: MNHEY and SMNVEV (reference sequence). CDR3 length: 15 amino acids. J was trimmed by 7 bases and V by 5 bases; bases with no gene match: 13. The CDR3 reads CASSPKLSGTSEQYF. The CDR3 bases are TGTGCCAGCAGTCCCAAACTTAGCGGGACTAGTGAGCAGTACTTC.

This chain links TRBV19 with TRBJ2-1, with TRBD2 matching 14 bases. Germline CDR1 is LNHDA and CDR2 is SQIVND (reference sequence). This CDR3 is 21 amino acids long. V trimming: 7 bases; J trimming: 0 bases; junction bases outside the gene matches: 17. CDR3 sequence: CASKAPPGLAGEGSSYNEQFF. CDR3 nucleotide sequence: TGTGCCAGTAAGGCCCCTCCGGGACTAGCGGGAGAAGGGAGCTCCTACAATGAGCAGTTCTTC.

In its sample, this clone was seen once. The chain employs TRBV7-2 and TRBJ1-1; 9 positions match TRBD1. The V and J ends lost 2 bases and 6 bases, in that order; junction bases with no gene match: 4. This CDR3 spans 14 amino acids. The V gene's germline CDR1 is SGHTA and CDR2 FQGNSA. The CDR3 sequence is CASSLLGTGPEAFF. In DNA, the CDR3 is TGTGCCAGCAGCTTACTCGGGACAGGGCCTGAAGCTTTCTTT.

The chain recombines TRBV6-1 with TRBJ1-1; D is possibly TRBD1 (6 bases). Per germline, CDR1 MNHNS and CDR2 SASEGT. V was clipped by 2 bases and J by 1 base, with 8 bases between them. The CDR3 length is 14 residues. The CDR3 loop is CASSEQGKNTEAFF. CDR3 coding DNA: TGTGCCAGCAGTGAACAGGGGAAGAACACTGAAGCTTTCTTT.